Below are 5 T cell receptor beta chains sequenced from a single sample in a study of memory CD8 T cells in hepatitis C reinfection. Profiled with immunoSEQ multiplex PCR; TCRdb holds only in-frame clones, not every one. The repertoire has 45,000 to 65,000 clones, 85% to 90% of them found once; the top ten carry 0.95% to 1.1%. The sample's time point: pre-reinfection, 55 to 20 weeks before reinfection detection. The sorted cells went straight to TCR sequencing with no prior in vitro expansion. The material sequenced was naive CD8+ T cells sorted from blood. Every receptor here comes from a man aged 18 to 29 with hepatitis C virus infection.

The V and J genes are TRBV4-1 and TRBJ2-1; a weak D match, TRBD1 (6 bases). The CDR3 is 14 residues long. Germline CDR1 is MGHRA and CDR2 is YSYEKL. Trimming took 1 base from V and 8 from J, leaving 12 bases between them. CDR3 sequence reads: CASSQAPGADEQFF. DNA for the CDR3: TGCGCCAGCAGCCAAGCCCCAGGGGCCGATGAGCAGTTCTTC.

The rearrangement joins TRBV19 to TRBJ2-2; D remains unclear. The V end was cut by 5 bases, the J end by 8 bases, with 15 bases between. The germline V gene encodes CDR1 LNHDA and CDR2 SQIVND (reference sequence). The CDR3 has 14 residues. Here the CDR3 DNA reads TGTGCCAGTAGTCCGCCGGTTGCCTTGGGGGAGCTGTTTTTT. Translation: CASSPPVALGELFF.

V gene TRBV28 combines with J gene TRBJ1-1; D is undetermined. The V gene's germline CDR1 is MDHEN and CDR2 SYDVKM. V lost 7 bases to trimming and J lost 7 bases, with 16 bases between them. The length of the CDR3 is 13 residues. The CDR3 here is CASTSWQDLEAFF. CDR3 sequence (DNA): TGTGCCAGCACCTCATGGCAGGATCTTGAAGCTTTCTTT.

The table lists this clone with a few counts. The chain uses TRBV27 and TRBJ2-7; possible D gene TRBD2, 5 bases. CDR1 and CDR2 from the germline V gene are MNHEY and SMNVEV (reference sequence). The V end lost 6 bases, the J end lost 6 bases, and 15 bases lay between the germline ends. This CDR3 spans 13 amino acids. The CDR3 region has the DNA TGTGCCAGCAGGCCCGAACTAGGAATCGAGCAGTACTTC. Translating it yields CASRPELGIEQYF.

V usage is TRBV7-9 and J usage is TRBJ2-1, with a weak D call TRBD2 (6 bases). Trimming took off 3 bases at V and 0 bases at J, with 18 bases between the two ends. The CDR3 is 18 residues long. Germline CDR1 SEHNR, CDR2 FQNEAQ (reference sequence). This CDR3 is CASSFPSPGTHSYNEQFF. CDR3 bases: TGTGCCAGCAGCTTTCCCTCCCCCGGGACTCACTCCTACAATGAGCAGTTCTTC.